This T cell receptor beta chain emerged from a study of OX40 agonist ivuxolimab in advanced cancers. Across the study: Dosing consisted of intravenous ivuxolimab at 0.01 to 10 mg/kg every 2 weeks. The study, taken as a whole, reports: On average, CD8+ T cells showed a greater number of expanded clones than CD4+.

CDR1 and CDR2 (germline): SGHDT, YYEEEE. The CDR3 runs 14 residues. V was clipped by 5 bases and J by 5 bases; unmatched bases: 8. Sequenced by immunoSEQ multiplex PCR; TCRdb stores in-frame clones only, minus some. The sample has about 81,000 clones, about 92% seen once. Comment on this clone: What it binds is not known.

The chain employs TRBV5-6 and TRBJ2-3; TRBD2 aligns across 7 bases. The TCR was taken from an adult with an advanced solid tumor such as melanoma, head and neck, liver or kidney cancer. The starting material was CD4+ or CD8+ T cells sorted from blood, obtained in a trial of the OX40 agonist ivuxolimab. DNA of the CDR3: TGTGCCAGCAGTCGGGAGGCCCTTGGAGATACGCAGTATTTT. Its protein product is CASSREALGDTQYF.